These 2 T cell receptor beta chains were sequenced from one sample in a study of shared clonotypes between healthy human individuals. Only in-frame clones appear in the TCRdb table, and some are missing; sequencing was by immunoSEQ multiplex PCR. This sample has about 2 million clones; roughly 96% occur once, and the top ten carry about 0.13%. Sequences were obtained from naive CD4+ T cells sorted from blood. Subset reported: CD45RA+ positively selected. The receptors were gathered from a man aged 18 to 35 in good health.

On this clone itself: The identical CDR3 is also encoded by other nucleotide sequences in the sample. The chain employs TRBV30 and TRBJ1-4; TRBD1 is a possible D gene (5 bases). The CDR3 spans 13 residues. V was clipped by 5 bases and J by 7 bases, with 14 bases between them. Germline loops: CDR1 GTSNPN, CDR2 SVGIG (reference sequence). Written as DNA, the CDR3 is TGTGCCTGGTCCGCGGTTGGGGGTGAAAAACTGTTTTTT. Protein: CAWSAVGGEKLFF.

J is TRBJ2-1 and V is TRBV19; D tentatively fits TRBD1 or TRBD2 (7 bases each). The CDR3 is made up of 18 amino acids. Germline assignment: CDR1 LNHDA and CDR2 SQIVND (reference sequence). Trimming took off 8 bases at V and 0 bases at J, with 23 bases between the two ends. The CDR3 DNA follows: TGTGCCAGTCAGAGCCAAAGTTCAGGGGGGGCCTCCTACAATGAGCAGTTCTTC. It translates to CASQSQSSGGASYNEQFF.